These 5 T cell receptor beta chains came from one sample sequenced in a study of T cell responses to AZD1222 COVID-19 vaccine. Generated by immunoSEQ multiplex PCR, the TCRdb table keeps only in-frame clones and is missing some. Altogether about 120,000 clones are present, approximately 86% being singletons, with the ten largest covering around 2.4%. Sequenced here: peripheral blood, sampled on day 0 of AZD1222 vaccination. The receptor set was obtained from an adult in good health.

The chain links TRBV9 to TRBJ1-6, with D uncertain. There are 14 residues in the CDR3. The germline V gene encodes CDR1 SGDLS and CDR2 YYNGEE. With 0 bases removed from V and 1 base from J, the gap between germline ends came to 2 bases. The CDR3 region is CASSVGSYNSPLHF. The DNA for the CDR3 is TGTGCCAGCAGCGTAGGGTCCTATAATTCACCCCTCCACTTT.

This clone was detected only a few times. The J gene is TRBJ2-1, the V gene TRBV5-4, with D perhaps matching TRBD1 (6 bases). Trimming removed 0 bases from V and 2 bases from J, with 9 bases in between. This CDR3 comprises 15 residues. Germline values: CDR1 SGHNT, CDR2 YYREEE (reference sequence). The CDR3, as DNA: TGTGCCAGCAGCTTGGCCTCAGGGGCCTACAATGAGCAGTTCTTC. Its translation: CASSLASGAYNEQFF. Full variable domain (outside the CDR3, taken from reference TRBV5-4 and TRBJ2-1): ETGVTQSPTHLIKTRGQQVTLRCSSQSGHNTVSWYQQALGQGPQFIFQYYREEENGRGNFPPRFSGLQFPNYSSELNVNALELDDSALYLCASSLASGAYNEQFFGPGTRLTVL.

This sequence joins TRBV24-1 and TRBJ1-5; tentative D call: TRBD1 (5 bases). Germline values: CDR1 KGHDR, CDR2 SFDVKD. The CDR3 has 13 amino acids. With 5 bases removed from V and 5 bases from J, the gap between germline ends came to 9 bases. DNA of the CDR3: TGTGCCACCAGTGTCCAGGGTGATCAGCCCCAGCATTTT. It is translated as CATSVQGDQPQHF.

J is TRBJ2-7 and V is TRBV24-1, with TRBD1 identical over 7 bases. Germline trimming cut 5 bases from V and 6 bases from J; bases unmatched to any gene: 6. In germline, CDR1 is KGHDR, CDR2 SFDVKD. CDR3 size: 13 residues. The CDR3: CATSGQGTGEQYF. DNA for the CDR3: TGTGCCACCAGTGGACAGGGAACCGGCGAGCAGTACTTC.

The gene calls are TRBV10-3 and TRBJ2-1; TRBD2 matches at 8 bases. CDR3 length: 16 residues. Trimming took 3 bases from V and 10 from J; bases not matched to a gene: 14. CDR1 ENHRY and CDR2 SYGVKD come from the germline V gene. The CDR3 DNA follows: TGTGCCATCAGTGACCCCTCGGGACTAGTATTACGGGAGCAGTTCTTC. Translation gives CAISDPSGLVLREQFF.